This passage covers 8 T cell receptor beta chains from one sample sequenced in a study of T cell repertoires in cytomegalovirus infection. Each CDR3 protein is one row after TCRdb ran MiXCR on the reads. The sample shows around 430,000 distinct CDR3 sequences, approximately 42% of them seen only once. For these receptors, no antigen is known. Material: cultured PBMCs, obtained from culture after CMV antigen stimulation. The receptors originated from a human donor in good health (CMV status not recorded). Some clones in this sample may be carry-over from other donors' samples.

The V and J genes are TRBV11-2 and TRBJ1-2; D is undetermined. The CDR3 has 13 amino acids. The V end was cut by 1 base, the J end by 6 bases, with 9 bases between. Germline V CDR1 and CDR2: SGHAT, FQNNGV. CDR3 DNA sequence: TGTGCCAGCAGCTTAGGTCGAGAGCATGGCTACACCTTC. It codes for CASSLGREHGYTF.

V and J are TRBV20-1 and TRBJ2-3, with 8 bases lining up with TRBD1. Germline-derived CDR1 and CDR2 are DFQATT and SNEGSKA (reference sequence). The CDR3 spans 14 residues. J lost 3 bases, V lost 5 bases, and 7 bases had no gene match. CDR3 nucleotide sequence: TGCAGTGCTCCCCAGGGGGCACAAACAGATACGCAGTATTTT. Translation gives CSAPQGAQTDTQYF.

This clonotype was counted once. The chain recombines TRBV6-8 with TRBJ2-1; 12 nucleotides match TRBD2. Unmatched junction bases numbered 9, after V lost 0 bases and J lost 9 bases. The CDR3 totals 17 residues. Germline V CDR1 and CDR2: MNHGY, SAAAGT. CDR3 protein: CASSYSRTSGVRGEQFF. The CDR3 bases are TGTGCCAGCAGTTACTCAAGGACTAGCGGGGTCAGGGGTGAGCAGTTCTTC.

This clonotype was counted only a few times. The genes are TRBV7-3 and TRBJ1-1; a possible D gene is TRBD1 (5 bases). CDR3 size: 16 residues. Trimming pared 5 bases from V and 1 base from J, leaving 17 bases between. In germline, CDR1 is SGHTA, CDR2 FQGTGA. Here the CDR3 reads CASSPGWGGENTEAFF. DNA for the CDR3: TGTGCCAGCAGCCCGGGATGGGGAGGGGAGAACACTGAAGCTTTCTTT.

The V and J genes are TRBV7-2 and TRBJ2-2, with 10 bases fitting TRBD1. Germline lookup yields CDR1 SGHTA and CDR2 FQGNSA. The CDR3 has 18 residues. V was clipped by 2 bases and J by 3 bases; unmatched bases: 9. The CDR3 DNA is TGTGCCAGCAGCTTAAATTATGACAGGGGGCGCGACACCGGGGAGCTGTTTTTT. The encoded protein is CASSLNYDRGRDTGELFF.

The CDR3 DNA reads TGTGCCAGTCAGAGCCGGGACAGGGCCTACAATGAGCAGTTCTTC. Its protein product is CASQSRDRAYNEQFF. The chain recombines TRBV12-3 or TRBV12-4 with TRBJ2-1; TRBD1 matches at 9 bases. The CDR3 spans 15 residues. Trimming removed 9 bases from V and 2 bases from J; junction bases left unmatched: 8.

CDR3 DNA: TGTGCCAGCAGCTTAATGGGCGGGGCCGAAGAGACCCAGTACTTC. This gives the protein CASSLMGGAEETQYF. The J gene is TRBJ2-5, the V gene TRBV7-9, with D possibly TRBD2 on 6 matching bases. Per germline, CDR1 SEHNR and CDR2 FQNEAQ (reference sequence). V lost 2 bases and J 3 bases, leaving 13 bases between the germline ends. The CDR3 covers 15 residues.

This clonotype showed up just a few times. J is TRBJ2-3 and V is TRBV7-2, with 9 positions matching TRBD2. V gave up 2 bases and J gave up 5 bases; unmatched junction bases: 8. The CDR3 has 16 residues. Germline V gene sequence: CDR1 SGHTA, CDR2 FQGNSA. This CDR3 reads CASSLMPLTSGDTQYF. The CDR3 bases are TGTGCCAGCAGCTTAATGCCCCTGACTAGCGGAGATACGCAGTATTTT.